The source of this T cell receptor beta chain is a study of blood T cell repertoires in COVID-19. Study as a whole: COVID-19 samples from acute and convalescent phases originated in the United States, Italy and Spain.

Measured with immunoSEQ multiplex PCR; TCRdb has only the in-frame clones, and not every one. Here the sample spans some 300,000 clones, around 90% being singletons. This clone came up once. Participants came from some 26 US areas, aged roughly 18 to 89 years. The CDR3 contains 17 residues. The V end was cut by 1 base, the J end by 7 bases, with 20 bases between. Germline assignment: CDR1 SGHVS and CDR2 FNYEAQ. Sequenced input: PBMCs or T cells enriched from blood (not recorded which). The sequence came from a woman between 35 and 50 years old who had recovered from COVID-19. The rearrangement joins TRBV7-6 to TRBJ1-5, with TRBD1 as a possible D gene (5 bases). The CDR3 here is CASSLGAEGTPTQPQHF. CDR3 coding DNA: TGTGCCAGCAGCTTAGGGGCGGAGGGGACCCCTACGCAGCCCCAGCATTTT. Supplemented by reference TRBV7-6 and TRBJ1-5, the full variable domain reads GAGVSQSPRYKVTKRGQDVALRCDPISGHVSLYWYRQALGQGPEFLTYFNYEAQQDKSGLPNDRFSAERPEGSISTLTIQRTEQRDSAMYRCASSLGAEGTPTQPQHFGDGTRLSIL.